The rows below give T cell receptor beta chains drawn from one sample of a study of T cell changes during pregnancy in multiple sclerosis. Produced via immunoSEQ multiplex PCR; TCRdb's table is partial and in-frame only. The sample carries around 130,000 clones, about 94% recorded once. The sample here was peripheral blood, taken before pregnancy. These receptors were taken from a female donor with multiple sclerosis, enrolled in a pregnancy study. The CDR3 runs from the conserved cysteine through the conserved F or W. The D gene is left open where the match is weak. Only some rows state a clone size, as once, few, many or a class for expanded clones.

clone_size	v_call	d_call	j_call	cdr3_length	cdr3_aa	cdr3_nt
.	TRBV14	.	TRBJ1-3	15	CASSQQAFSGNTIYF	TGTGCCAGCAGCCAGCAGGCCTTCTCTGGAAACACCATATATTTT
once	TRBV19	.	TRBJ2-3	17	CASRPHRTPGGVNTQYF	TGTGCCAGTAGACCCCACAGGACACCCGGTGGGGTTAATACGCAGTATTTT
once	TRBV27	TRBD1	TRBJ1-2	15	CASSPSDRGGYGYTF	TGTGCCAGCAGTCCCTCGGACAGGGGCGGCTATGGCTACACCTTC
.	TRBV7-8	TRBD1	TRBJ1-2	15	CASSSTGTGTYGYTF	TGTGCCAGCAGCTCTACCGGGACAGGGACCTATGGCTACACCTTC
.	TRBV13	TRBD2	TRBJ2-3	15	CASSPTSGGTDTQYF	TGTGCCAGCAGCCCTACTAGCGGGGGCACAGATACGCAGTATTTT
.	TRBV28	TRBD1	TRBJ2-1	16	CASSPAGTGSYNEQFF	TGTGCCAGCAGCCCCGCCGGGACAGGGTCCTACAATGAGCAGTTCTTC
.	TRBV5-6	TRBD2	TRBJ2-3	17	CASSPGTSGGGTDTQYF	TGTGCCAGCAGCCCCGGGACTAGCGGGGGGGGCACAGATACGCAGTATTTT
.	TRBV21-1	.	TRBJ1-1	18	CASSKRRITPFSSTEAFF	TGTGCCAGCAGCAAAAGGCGGATCACCCCATTTAGCAGCACTGAAGCTTTCTTT
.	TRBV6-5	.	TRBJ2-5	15	CASSFVSVGAEEQYF	TGTGCCAGCAGCTTCGTGTCGGTGGGGGCAGAAGAGCAGTACTTC
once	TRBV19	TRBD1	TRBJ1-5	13	CASRDRSNQPQHF	TGTGCCAGCAGGGACAGGAGCAATCAGCCCCAGCATTTT
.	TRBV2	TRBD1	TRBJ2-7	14	CASVYRDRGYEQYF	TGTGCCAGCGTTTACCGGGACAGGGGTTACGAGCAGTACTTC
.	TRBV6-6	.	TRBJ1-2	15	CASSSLTQGSYGYTF	TGTGCCAGCAGTTCCCTCACTCAGGGATCATATGGCTACACCTTC
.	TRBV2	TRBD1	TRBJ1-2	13	CASRYRGGHGYTF	TGTGCCAGCAGGTACAGGGGGGGCCATGGCTACACCTTC
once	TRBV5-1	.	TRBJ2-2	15	CASRGTIGRGGELFF	TGCGCCAGCAGGGGGACAATTGGACGGGGCGGGGAGCTGTTTTTT
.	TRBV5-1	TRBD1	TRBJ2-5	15	CASSFYGTVQETQYF	TGCGCCAGCAGCTTTTACGGGACAGTCCAAGAGACCCAGTACTTC
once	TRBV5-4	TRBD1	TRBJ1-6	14	CASSFRDRNSPLHF	TGTGCCAGCAGCTTCCGGGACAGAAATTCACCCCTCCACTTT
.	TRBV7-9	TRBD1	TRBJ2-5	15	CASSRGQGGLETQYF	TGTGCCAGCAGCCGCGGACAGGGCGGTTTGGAGACCCAGTACTTC
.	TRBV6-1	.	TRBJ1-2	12	CATSDSVYGYTF	TGTGCCACGTCGGACAGTGTCTATGGCTACACCTTC
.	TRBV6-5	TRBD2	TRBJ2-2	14	CASSFGGWTGELFF	TGTGCCAGCAGTTTCGGGGGGTGGACCGGGGAGCTGTTTTTT
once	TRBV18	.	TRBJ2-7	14	CASSPRGDSYEQYF	TGTGCCAGCTCACCACGGGGGGATTCCTACGAGCAGTACTTC
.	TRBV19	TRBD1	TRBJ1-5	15	CASSPPRGANQPQHF	TGTGCCAGTAGCCCCCCCAGGGGGGCGAATCAGCCCCAGCATTTT
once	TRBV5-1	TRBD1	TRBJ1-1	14	CASSLAATGPEAFF	TGCGCCAGCAGCTTGGCAGCGACAGGGCCTGAAGCTTTCTTT
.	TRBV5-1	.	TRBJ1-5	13	CASSGEAGQPQHF	TGCGCCAGCAGCGGGGAGGCGGGTCAGCCCCAGCATTTT
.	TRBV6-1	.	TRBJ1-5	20	CASSEAWGGVGGSLNQPQHF	TGTGCCAGCAGTGAAGCGTGGGGGGGGGTTGGGGGCAGCCTGAATCAGCCCCAGCATTTT
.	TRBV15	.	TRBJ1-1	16	CATSREYRGADTEAFF	TGTGCCACCAGCAGAGAATATCGGGGGGCAGACACTGAAGCTTTCTTT
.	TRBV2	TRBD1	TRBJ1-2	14	CASLGTGVGYGYTF	TGTGCCAGCCTGGGGACAGGGGTAGGCTATGGCTACACCTTC
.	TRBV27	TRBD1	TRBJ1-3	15	CASSLGGQGGNTIYF	TGTGCCAGCAGTTTAGGGGGACAGGGTGGAAACACCATATATTTT